The 26 T cell receptor beta chains below all came from one sample that was sequenced in a study of T-cell reconstitution after alpha-beta-depleted transplantation in children (dated by TCRdb to the mid-2010s). The method was PCR. The instrument given in TCRdb is Illumina HiSeq 2500. Molecular barcoding was employed in the preparation of TCR libraries, with unique molecular identifiers being used to normalize TCRbeta repertoire quantification. TCRdb reprocessed the public reads (quality trimming at Q25 with fastp, clone calling with MiXCR) and kept in-frame beta chains. CDR3 protein sequences are deduplicated, and each keeps its most common genes and DNA. Within this sample are 600,000 to 800,000 distinct CDR3 sequences, with around 13% of them counted one time only. The top ten hold around 0.79% of the sample. Per the publication, the treatment or condition label means: allogeneic hematopoietic cell transplantation with graft depleted of TCRalphabeta T cells and CD19 B cells.

The material was PBMCs, obtained before TCRalphabeta/CD19-depleted stem cell transplant. The receptors derive from a girl aged 2-10 years with congenital amegakaryocytic thrombocytopenia, due to receive a stem cell transplant.

The V and J genes are TRBV15 and TRBJ1-1; perhaps TRBD1 as D (5 bases). CDR1 is LNHNV, CDR2 YYDKDF, per germline (reference sequence). Between the trimmed V and J ends, which lost 0 bases and 4 bases, there was a span of 15 bases. The CDR3 spans 16 residues. CDR3 residues: CATSRDPGVLGTEAFF. DNA of the CDR3: TGTGCCACCAGCAGAGATCCGGGGGTTCTGGGCACTGAAGCTTTCTTT. Full variable domain (rest looked up from reference TRBV15 and TRBJ1-1): DAMVIQNPRYQVTQFGKPVTLSCSQTLNHNVMYWYQQKSSQAPKLLFHYYDKDFNNEADTPDNFQSRRPNTSFCFLDIRSPGLGDTAMYLCATSRDPGVLGTEAFFGQGTRLTVV.

This clonotype was picked up many times. The chain links TRBV10-3 to TRBJ2-5; the D gene could be TRBD1 or TRBD2 (5 bases each). The CDR3 consists of 14 residues. Germline loops: CDR1 ENHRY, CDR2 SYGVKD. V was clipped by 0 bases and J by 5 bases, with 10 bases between them. CDR3 sequence: CAISESRGDETQYF. The DNA for the CDR3 is TGTGCCATCAGTGAGTCGAGGGGAGACGAGACCCAGTACTTC.

This clonotype was detected a few times. The chain joins TRBV14 to TRBJ2-3; unclear D gene. Trimming shortened V by 4 bases and J by 2 bases, and 13 bases separated the two germline ends. The length of the CDR3 is 15 residues. Germline CDR1 reads SGHDN; CDR2 reads FVKESK. CDR3 residues: CASSPIGTHTDTQYF. The CDR3 DNA follows: TGTGCCAGCAGCCCAATAGGAACCCACACAGATACGCAGTATTTT.

The sample holds a few counts of this clonotype. The chain joins TRBV7-6 to TRBJ2-2; 9 nucleotides line up with TRBD2. The CDR3 covers 16 residues. The germline V gene has CDR1 SGHVS and CDR2 FNYEAQ. V lost 5 bases, J lost 3 bases, and 7 bases stayed unmatched. The chain's CDR3 is CASSPRTSAYTGELFF. For the CDR3, the DNA is TGTGCCAGCAGCCCTCGGACTAGCGCGTACACCGGGGAGCTGTTTTTT.

This clonotype has just a few counts. The chain links TRBV5-1 to TRBJ2-1, with 12 positions matching TRBD2. CDR3 length: 18 amino acids. Unmatched junction bases numbered 5, after V lost 1 base and J lost 0 bases. CDR1 is SGHRS, CDR2 YFSETQ, per germline. The CDR3 nucleotides are TGCGCCAGCAGCTTGACTAGCGGGAGGCGAAGCTCCTACAATGAGCAGTTCTTC. This gives the protein CASSLTSGRRSSYNEQFF.

The V call is TRBV5-1, the J call TRBJ1-5; TRBD1 might be the D (6 bases). Germline V CDR1 and CDR2: SGHRS, YFSETQ. The CDR3 has 14 amino acids. Trimming left V 4 bases short and J 4 bases short, with 12 bases between. This chain's CDR3 is CASSGGDPNQPQHF. CDR3 sequence (DNA): TGCGCCAGCAGCGGGGGCGACCCAAATCAGCCCCAGCATTTT.

The genes are TRBV5-1 and TRBJ2-6; D remains unclear. The germline CDR1 and CDR2 sequences are SGHRS and YFSETQ. V gave up 0 bases and J gave up 3 bases, with 7 bases separating them. The CDR3 is made up of 15 amino acids. The CDR3 bases are TGCGCCAGCAGCTTGGCCTGGCTTGGGGCCAACGTCCTGACTTTC. Translated, it gives CASSLAWLGANVLTF.

This clonotype was recorded many times. The chain uses TRBV29-1 and TRBJ1-1, with a weak D call TRBD1 (5 bases). Trimming removed 4 bases at V and 1 base at J, with 10 bases between. Germline V gene data show CDR1 as SQVTM and CDR2 as ANQGSEA. The length of the CDR3 is 13 residues. The CDR3 DNA follows: TGCAGCGTTGCTGGGGGACCGAACACTGAAGCTTTCTTT. Its protein is CSVAGGPNTEAFF.

Many counts were recorded for this clonotype. The CDR3 sequence: CASTGTSYNEQFF. CDR3 nucleotide sequence: TGTGCCAGCACCGGGACCAGTTACAATGAGCAGTTCTTC. The chain recombines TRBV6-6 with TRBJ2-1; possibly TRBD1 or TRBD2 for D (5 bases each). Germline loops: CDR1 MNHNY, CDR2 SVGAGI (reference sequence). V lost 7 bases, J lost 4 bases, and 11 bases lay in between. The length of the CDR3 is 13 residues.

In its sample, this clonotype was seen many times. V is TRBV20-1 and J is TRBJ1-1; 8 nucleotides line up with TRBD1. The CDR3 is 13 residues long. Trimming removed 4 bases from V and 6 bases from J; junction bases left unmatched: 7. Germline assignment: CDR1 DFQATT and CDR2 SNEGSKA (reference sequence). The CDR3 bases are TGCAGTGCTACCGACAGGGGAGGGCCTGAAGCTTTCTTT. It encodes CSATDRGGPEAFF.

This clonotype was seen a few times. The chain is built from TRBV28 and TRBJ1-1; the D gene is possibly TRBD1 (6 bases). The CDR3 is 14 amino acids. CDR1 is MDHEN, CDR2 SYDVKM, per germline. The germline V and J ends were trimmed by 4 bases and 4 bases, with 13 bases remaining between them. CDR3 protein: CASSSLGGGTEAFF. The CDR3 DNA sequence: TGTGCCAGCAGTTCCCTAGGGGGGGGCACTGAAGCTTTCTTT.

The chain joins TRBV18 to TRBJ2-7; TRBD2 matches 11 bases. CDR1 is KGHSH and CDR2 is LQKENI in the germline V gene. V dropped 3 bases and J dropped 2; count of bases not matched to a gene: 3. CDR3 length: 15 residues. CDR3 sequence reads: CASSPTSGSTYEQYF. The CDR3 DNA reads TGTGCCAGCTCACCCACTAGCGGGAGTACCTACGAGCAGTACTTC.

The rearrangement uses TRBV10-3 and TRBJ2-2; possibly TRBD1 for D (5 bases). The V gene lost 7 bases and the J gene lost 3 bases, with 9 bases spanning the gap. This CDR3 has 13 residues. The V gene's germline CDR1 is ENHRY and CDR2 SYGVKD. The CDR3 region is CAINGRDTGELFF. In nucleotides, the CDR3 is TGTGCCATCAACGGCAGGGACACCGGGGAGCTGTTTTTT.

This clonotype came up many times. The rearrangement uses TRBV20-1 and TRBJ1-1; TRBD1 is a possible D gene (5 bases). This CDR3 region has 15 residues. Germline V lookup: CDR1 DFQATT, CDR2 SNEGSKA (reference sequence). The CDR3 loop reads CTCTRGGTLNTEAFF. The CDR3 DNA is TGCACTTGCACTAGGGGCGGAACTTTGAACACTGAAGCTTTCTTT.

This rearrangement joins TRBV6-5 to TRBJ2-7; 9 positions match TRBD2. Germline assignment: CDR1 MNHEY and CDR2 SVGAGI. V trimming: 0 bases; J trimming: 1 base; junction bases outside the gene matches: 1. This CDR3 is 15 amino acids long. CDR3 nucleotide sequence: TGTGCCAGCAGTTACTCTCTAGCGGGGTCCTACGAGCAGTACTTC. Encoded protein: CASSYSLAGSYEQYF.

A word on this clonotype: A single base separates this from a much larger clone, so it may be a read error. The chain is built from TRBV6-8 and TRBJ2-7, with D hard to call. This CDR3 spans 15 amino acids. In germline, CDR1 is MNHGY, CDR2 SAAAGT. V was trimmed by 1 base and J by 6 bases, leaving 16 bases between them. The CDR3 bases are TGTGCCAGCAGTTACTTGGCAGTCGTTTCGGTCGAGCAGTACTTC. The encoded protein is CASSYLAVVSVEQYF.

The V and J genes are TRBV7-9 and TRBJ2-5, with TRBD1 matching over 11 bases. The CDR3 is 17 residues long. Trimming removed 3 bases from V and 6 bases from J; junction bases left unmatched: 12. Looked up from germline, CDR1 is SEHNR and CDR2 is FQNEAQ (reference sequence). This CDR3 is CASSFDQGQGAGKTQYF. For the CDR3, the DNA is TGTGCCAGCAGCTTCGACCAAGGACAGGGGGCTGGGAAGACCCAGTACTTC.

Many counts were recorded for this clonotype. The V gene is TRBV6-5, the J gene TRBJ2-5; possible D gene TRBD2, 5 bases. Germline CDR1 and CDR2: MNHEY and SVGAGI. This CDR3 is built from 16 residues. The ends were cut back, 2 bases at V and 3 bases at J, with 16 bases in the middle. Written as DNA, the CDR3 is TGTGCCAGCAGTTACCAGCCGGGTTTGAGGGAAGAGACCCAGTACTTC. Amino acids: CASSYQPGLREETQYF.

This clonotype was counted a few times. The V and J genes are TRBV10-3 and TRBJ2-3, with 8 bases lining up with TRBD2. CDR3 size: 16 residues. J was trimmed by 5 bases and V by 1 base; bases with no gene match: 8. CDR1 is ENHRY, CDR2 SYGVKD, per germline. CDR3 nucleotide sequence: TGTGCCATCAGTGAGTTCGCGGCGGGAGGCGGAGATACGCAGTATTTT. This translates into CAISEFAAGGGDTQYF.

This clonotype was counted between two and nine times. The chain recombines TRBV2 with TRBJ2-2, with 9 bases aligning to TRBD1. The CDR3 covers 18 residues. V lost 4 bases to trimming and J lost 2 bases; unmatched junction nucleotides: 11. Germline V lookup: CDR1 SNHLY, CDR2 FYNNEI. For the CDR3, the DNA is TGTGCCAGCAGTGTTGGGACAGGGATCCCGACCAACACCGGGGAGCTGTTTTTT. Protein: CASSVGTGIPTNTGELFF. Looking up the rest from reference TRBV2 and TRBJ2-2 gives the full variable domain: EPEVTQTPSHQVTQMGQEVILRCVPISNHLYFYWYRQILGQKVEFLVSFYNNEISEKSEIFDDQFSVERPDGSNFTLKIRSTKLEDSAMYFCASSVGTGIPTNTGELFFGEGSRLTVL.

This clonotype occurred many times. The chain links TRBV7-2 to TRBJ1-4, with 8 positions matching TRBD1. Per germline, CDR1 SGHTA and CDR2 FQGNSA. The CDR3 contains 15 residues. V dropped 0 bases and J dropped 8; count of bases not matched to a gene: 5. The CDR3 spells CASSLATGAHEKLFF. CDR3 sequence (DNA): TGTGCCAGCAGCTTAGCGACAGGGGCTCACGAAAAACTGTTTTTT.

The chain employs TRBV5-1 and TRBJ2-3; 10 positions match TRBD2. V shed 1 base and J 8 bases; nucleotides not matched to a gene: 10. From germline, CDR1 is SGHRS and CDR2 YFSETQ. This CDR3 is 16 amino acids long. CDR3 residues: CASSLYASGSVGTQYF. The CDR3 DNA reads as TGCGCCAGCAGCTTGTACGCTAGCGGGAGCGTGGGTACGCAGTATTTT.

This clonotype was seen at least ten times. The genes are TRBV20-1 and TRBJ2-2; possibly TRBD2 for D (5 bases). V lost 5 bases and J lost 4, with 14 bases in between. From germline, CDR1 is DFQATT and CDR2 SNEGSKA (reference sequence). This CDR3 is 14 amino acids long. CDR3 sequence: CSALGLLGTGELFF. DNA of the CDR3: TGCAGTGCTCTCGGACTGCTGGGCACCGGGGAGCTGTTTTTT.

The rearrangement uses TRBV12-3 or TRBV12-4 and TRBJ2-3; 9 positions match TRBD1. CDR3 length: 15 residues. V was clipped by 6 bases and J by 2 bases; unmatched bases: 6. CDR3 loop: CASSLQGATTDTQYF. In DNA form, the CDR3 reads TGTGCCAGCAGCCTACAGGGGGCTACCACAGATACGCAGTATTTT.

This clonotype was recorded only once. The genes are TRBV7-6 and TRBJ2-4; 8 bases line up with TRBD2. The junction had 12 bases not matched to a gene; V was cut back by 5 bases and J by 0 bases. From germline, CDR1 is SGHVS and CDR2 FNYEAQ. This CDR3 region has 18 residues. Here the CDR3 DNA reads TGTGCCAGCAGCCCAGGGCTGGTAGCGGGATTAGCCAAAAACATTCAGTACTTC. This translates into CASSPGLVAGLAKNIQYF.

Notes on this clonotype: The junction does not match germline at one end; this may be a read error. This rearrangement joins TRBV10-2 to TRBJ2-7, with 8 bases matching TRBD1. This CDR3 is built from 17 residues. In germline, CDR1 is WSHSY, CDR2 SAAADI. The CDR3 protein is CASCQGAGTGIPYEQYF. CDR3 nucleotides: TGTGCCTCCTGCCAAGGAGCCGGGACAGGAATCCCCTACGAGCAGTACTTC.